This is a list of T cell receptor beta chains from one sample in a study of cytomegalovirus exposure and HLA in healthy donors. The protocol was immunoSEQ multiplex PCR, while the TCRdb copy is restricted to in-frame clones and leaves out a portion. The data show roughly 90,000 clones, about 84% seen once. Specimen: PBMCs. These receptors were collected from a man younger than 30 in good health and CMV-seronegative. CDR3s include the opening cysteine and the closing phenylalanine or tryptophan. D genes are given only for firm matches. Clone size is given for some rows only: seen once, a few or many times, or a class if the clone is expanded.

J: TRBJ1-6; D: .; size: .; V: TRBV19; DNA: TGTGCCAGTAGTTTCCGGGACACTTATAATTCACCCCTCCACTTT; CDR3: CASSFRDTYNSPLHF
J: TRBJ2-1; D: TRBD2; size: .; V: TRBV7-9; DNA: TGTGCCAGCAGCTGGACTAGCGGGGGACGCAATGAGCAGTTCTTC; CDR3: CASSWTSGGRNEQFF
J: TRBJ1-1; D: TRBD1; size: few; V: TRBV19; DNA: TGTGCCAGTAGTGTGACAGGGTATAGCACTGAAGCTTTCTTT; CDR3: CASSVTGYSTEAFF
J: TRBJ2-7; D: .; size: .; V: TRBV27; DNA: TGTGCCACAGAGGCAGGGGGGCCCTCCTACGAGCAGTACTTC; CDR3: CATEAGGPSYEQYF
J: TRBJ2-3; D: TRBD2; size: .; V: TRBV5-4; DNA: TGTGCCAGCAGCCCAGCTAGCGGGGGGGCCGCATACATAGATACGCAGTATTTT; CDR3: CASSPASGGAAYIDTQYF
J: TRBJ1-2; D: .; size: .; V: TRBV5-1; DNA: TGCGCCAGCAGGCTTGGATGGGGGGCTAACTATGGCTACACCTTC; CDR3: CASRLGWGANYGYTF
J: TRBJ2-5; D: TRBD1; size: .; V: TRBV2; DNA: TGTGCCAGCAGTACCCCGCCCGGGACAGGGGGCAAAGAGACCCAGTACTTC; CDR3: CASSTPPGTGGKETQYF
J: TRBJ1-1; D: .; size: .; V: TRBV27; DNA: TGTGCCAGCACCCCAGGGGCGCGGCGGAGGTACGACACTGAAGCTTTCTTT; CDR3: CASTPGARRRYDTEAFF
J: TRBJ2-1; D: .; size: .; V: TRBV6-1; DNA: TGTGCCAGCAGTGGGGCCTCCTACAATGAGCAGTTCTTC; CDR3: CASSGASYNEQFF
J: TRBJ2-1; D: TRBD1; size: .; V: TRBV27; DNA: TGTGCCAGCAGTCCGGACAGGCTAGACGGTGAGCAGTTCTTC; CDR3: CASSPDRLDGEQFF
J: TRBJ2-5; D: TRBD2; size: .; V: TRBV29-1; DNA: TGCAGCGTTGACGGGGGCAGCGGGGGGTTTCAAGAGACCCAGTACTTC; CDR3: CSVDGGSGGFQETQYF
J: TRBJ2-5; D: TRBD2; size: .; V: TRBV30; DNA: TGTGCCGCGGGGGGGCCGCGAGAGACCCAGTACTTC; CDR3: CAAGGPRETQYF
J: TRBJ2-5; D: .; size: .; V: TRBV12-5; DNA: TGTGCTAGTGGTTTGGAGGTGGGCAGTACGATGGCCCAGTACTTC; CDR3: CASGLEVGSTMAQYF
J: TRBJ2-7; D: TRBD2; size: .; V: TRBV7-2; DNA: TGTGCCAGTAGTTCCGGCGGAGCGGGGACCTACGAGCAGTACTTC; CDR3: CASSSGGAGTYEQYF
J: TRBJ2-7; D: TRBD1; size: .; V: TRBV9; DNA: TGTGCCAGCAGCGCATGGACAGGGGATACCTACGAGCAGTACTTC; CDR3: CASSAWTGDTYEQYF
J: TRBJ2-6; D: .; size: .; V: TRBV10-1; DNA: TGCGCCAGCAGTGAGTCGAGGTTAAAGGCGCCGGTTCTCTGGGTTGGGGCCAACGTCCTGACTTTC; CDR3: CASSESRLKAPVLWVGANVLTF
J: TRBJ2-2; D: .; size: .; V: TRBV11-2; DNA: TGTGCCAGCAGCTCGTCGCTTAGTTTGAACACCGGGGAGCTGTTTTTT; CDR3: CASSSSLSLNTGELFF
J: TRBJ1-1; D: TRBD1; size: .; V: TRBV27; DNA: TGTGCCAGCAGTCCTTCGACAGGGGCGGACACTGAAGCTTTCTTT; CDR3: CASSPSTGADTEAFF
J: TRBJ2-1; D: TRBD2; size: few; V: TRBV7-3; DNA: TGTGCCAGCAGCTTCGGCGGGGGGGCCGACGGGAATGAGCAGTTCTTC; CDR3: CASSFGGGADGNEQFF
J: TRBJ2-7; D: .; size: .; V: TRBV2; DNA: TGTGCCAGCAGTGAGTGGTGGGACACCAAGCAGTACTTC; CDR3: CASSEWWDTKQYF
J: TRBJ2-2; D: .; size: .; V: TRBV4-2; DNA: TGTGCCAGCAGCCTCTCCATAGGGGGGGGCGACACCGGGGAGCTGTTTTTT; CDR3: CASSLSIGGGDTGELFF
J: TRBJ1-2; D: .; size: .; V: TRBV5-6; DNA: TGTGCCAGCAGGGTAGGACAAGTAGGCGGCTACACCTTC; CDR3: CASRVGQVGGYTF